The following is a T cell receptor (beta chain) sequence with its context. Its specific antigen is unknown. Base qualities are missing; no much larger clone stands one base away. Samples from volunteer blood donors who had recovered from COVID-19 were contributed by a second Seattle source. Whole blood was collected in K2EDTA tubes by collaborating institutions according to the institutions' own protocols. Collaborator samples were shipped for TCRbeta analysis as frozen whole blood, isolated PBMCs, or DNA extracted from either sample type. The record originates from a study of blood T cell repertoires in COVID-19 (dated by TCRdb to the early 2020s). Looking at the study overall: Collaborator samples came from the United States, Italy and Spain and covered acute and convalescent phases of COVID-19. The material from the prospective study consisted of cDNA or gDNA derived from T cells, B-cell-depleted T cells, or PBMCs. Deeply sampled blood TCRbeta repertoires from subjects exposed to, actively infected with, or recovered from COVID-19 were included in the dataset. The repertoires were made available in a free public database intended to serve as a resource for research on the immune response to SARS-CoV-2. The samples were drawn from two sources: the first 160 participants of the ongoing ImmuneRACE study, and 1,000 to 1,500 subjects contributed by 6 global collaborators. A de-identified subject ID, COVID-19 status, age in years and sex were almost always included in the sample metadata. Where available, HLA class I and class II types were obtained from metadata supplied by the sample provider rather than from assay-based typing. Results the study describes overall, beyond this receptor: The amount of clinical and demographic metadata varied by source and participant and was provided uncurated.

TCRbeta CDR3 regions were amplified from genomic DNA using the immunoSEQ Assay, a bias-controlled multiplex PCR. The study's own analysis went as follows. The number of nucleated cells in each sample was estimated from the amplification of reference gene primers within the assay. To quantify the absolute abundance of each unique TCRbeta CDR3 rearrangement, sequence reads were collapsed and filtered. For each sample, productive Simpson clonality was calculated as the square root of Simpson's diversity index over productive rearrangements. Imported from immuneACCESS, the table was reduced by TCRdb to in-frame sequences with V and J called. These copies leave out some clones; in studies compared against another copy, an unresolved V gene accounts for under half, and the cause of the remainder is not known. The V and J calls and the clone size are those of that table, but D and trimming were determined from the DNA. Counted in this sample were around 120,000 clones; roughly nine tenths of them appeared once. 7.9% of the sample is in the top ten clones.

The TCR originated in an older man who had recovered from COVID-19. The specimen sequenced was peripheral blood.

The CDR3 amino acid sequence is: CASSLGTGGRKLFF. The DNA sequence reads TGTGCCAGCAGCTTGGGGACAGGGGGGAGAAAACTGTTTTTT. The sequence links TRBV5-6 to TRBJ1-4; 10 bases in between match TRBD1. Reading from cysteine to phenylalanine, the CDR3 counts 14 amino acids. Only the CDR3 DNA is retained, 42 bases long and in frame from the first base. CDR1 and CDR2 (SGHDT, YYEEEE) derive from the germline V gene. V ends up 0 bases short and J 10 bases short, with an unmatched junction base count of 3.